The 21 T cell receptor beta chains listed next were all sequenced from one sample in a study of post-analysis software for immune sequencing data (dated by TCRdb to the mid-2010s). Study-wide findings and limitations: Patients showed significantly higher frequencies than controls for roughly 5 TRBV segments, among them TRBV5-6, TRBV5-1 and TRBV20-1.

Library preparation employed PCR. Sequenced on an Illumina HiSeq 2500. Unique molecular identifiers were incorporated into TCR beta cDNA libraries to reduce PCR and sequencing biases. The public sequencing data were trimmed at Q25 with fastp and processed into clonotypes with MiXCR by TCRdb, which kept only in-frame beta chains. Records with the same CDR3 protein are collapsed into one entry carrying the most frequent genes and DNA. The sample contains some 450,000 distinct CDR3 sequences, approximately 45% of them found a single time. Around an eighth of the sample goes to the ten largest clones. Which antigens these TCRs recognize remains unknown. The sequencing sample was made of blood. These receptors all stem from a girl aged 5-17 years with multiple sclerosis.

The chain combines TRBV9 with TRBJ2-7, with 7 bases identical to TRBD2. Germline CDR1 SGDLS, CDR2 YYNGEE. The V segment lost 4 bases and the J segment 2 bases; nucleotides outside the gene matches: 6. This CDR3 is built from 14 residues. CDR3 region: CASSPGGRAYEQYF. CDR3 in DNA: TGTGCCAGCAGCCCGGGGGGACGGGCCTACGAGCAGTACTTC.

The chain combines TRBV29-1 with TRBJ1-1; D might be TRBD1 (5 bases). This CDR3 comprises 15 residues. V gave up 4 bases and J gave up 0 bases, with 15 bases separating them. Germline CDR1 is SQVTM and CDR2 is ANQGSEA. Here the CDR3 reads CSVGRAGEMNTEAFF. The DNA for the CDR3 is TGCAGCGTTGGCAGGGCTGGTGAGATGAACACTGAAGCTTTCTTT.

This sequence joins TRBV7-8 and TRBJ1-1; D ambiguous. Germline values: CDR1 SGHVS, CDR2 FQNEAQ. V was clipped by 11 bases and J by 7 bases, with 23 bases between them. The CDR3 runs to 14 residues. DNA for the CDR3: TGTGCCGAAGCCGCGGTGGGGTATGACTTTGAAGCTTTCTTT. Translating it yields CAEAAVGYDFEAFF.

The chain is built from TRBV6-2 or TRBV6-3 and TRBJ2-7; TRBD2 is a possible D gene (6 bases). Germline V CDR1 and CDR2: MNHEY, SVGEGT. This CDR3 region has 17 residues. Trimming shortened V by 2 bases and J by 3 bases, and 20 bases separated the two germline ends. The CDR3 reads CASSYLIRGGDFYEQYF. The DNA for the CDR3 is TGTGCCAGCAGTTACCTTATACGGGGCGGGGATTTCTACGAGCAGTACTTC.

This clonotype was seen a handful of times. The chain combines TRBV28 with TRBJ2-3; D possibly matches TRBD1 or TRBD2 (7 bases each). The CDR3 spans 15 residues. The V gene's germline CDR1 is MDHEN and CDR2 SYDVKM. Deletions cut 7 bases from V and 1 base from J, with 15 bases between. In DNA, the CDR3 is TGTGCCAGCACCCAGGGGGGGGCCGGCACAGATACGCAGTATTTT. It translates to CASTQGGAGTDTQYF.

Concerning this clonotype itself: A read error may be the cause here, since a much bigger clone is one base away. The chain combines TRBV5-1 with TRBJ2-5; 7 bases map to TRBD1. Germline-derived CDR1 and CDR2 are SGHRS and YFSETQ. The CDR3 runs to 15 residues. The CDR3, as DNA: TGCGCCGGCAGCTTGGCCAGGGACAGTGGAGAGACCCAGTACTTC. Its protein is CAGSLARDSGETQYF.

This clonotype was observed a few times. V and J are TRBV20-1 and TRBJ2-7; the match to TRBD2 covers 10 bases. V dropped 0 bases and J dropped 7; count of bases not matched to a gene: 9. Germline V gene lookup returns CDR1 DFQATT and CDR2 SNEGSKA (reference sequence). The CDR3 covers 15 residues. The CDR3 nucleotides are TGCAGTGCTAGAGATAGGGCTAGCGGGAGTAAGGAGCAGTACTTC. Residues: CSARDRASGSKEQYF.

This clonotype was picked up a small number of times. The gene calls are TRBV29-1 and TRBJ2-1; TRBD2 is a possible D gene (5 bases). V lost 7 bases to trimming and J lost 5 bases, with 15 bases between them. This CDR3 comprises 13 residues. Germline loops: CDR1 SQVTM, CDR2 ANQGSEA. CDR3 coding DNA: TGCAGCGCTAAGCTCCCGGGAAACAATGAGCAGTTCTTC. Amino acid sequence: CSAKLPGNNEQFF.

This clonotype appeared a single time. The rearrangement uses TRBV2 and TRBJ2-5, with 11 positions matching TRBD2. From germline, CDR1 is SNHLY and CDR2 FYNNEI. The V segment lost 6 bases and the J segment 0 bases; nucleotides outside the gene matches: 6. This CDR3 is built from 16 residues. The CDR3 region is CASRARTSGYQETQYF. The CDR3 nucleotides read TGTGCCAGCAGGGCCCGGACTAGCGGGTACCAAGAGACCCAGTACTTC.

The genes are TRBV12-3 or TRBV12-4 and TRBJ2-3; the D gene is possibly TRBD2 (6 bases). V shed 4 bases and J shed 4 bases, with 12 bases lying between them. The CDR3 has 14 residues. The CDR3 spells CASSSRRGADTQYF. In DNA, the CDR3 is TGTGCCAGCAGTTCAAGGCGGGGTGCAGATACGCAGTATTTT.

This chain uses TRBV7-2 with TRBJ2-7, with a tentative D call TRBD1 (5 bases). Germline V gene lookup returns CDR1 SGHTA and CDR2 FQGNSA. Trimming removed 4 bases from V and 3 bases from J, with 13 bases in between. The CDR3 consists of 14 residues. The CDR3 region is CASSSENRNYEQYF. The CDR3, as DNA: TGTGCCAGCAGCTCAGAGAACAGGAACTACGAGCAGTACTTC.

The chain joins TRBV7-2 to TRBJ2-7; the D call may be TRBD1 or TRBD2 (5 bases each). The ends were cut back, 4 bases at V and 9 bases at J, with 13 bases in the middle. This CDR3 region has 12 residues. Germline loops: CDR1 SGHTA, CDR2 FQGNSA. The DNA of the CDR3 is TGTGCCAGCAGCTCCCCACGGGACCGGCAGTACTTC. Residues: CASSSPRDRQYF.

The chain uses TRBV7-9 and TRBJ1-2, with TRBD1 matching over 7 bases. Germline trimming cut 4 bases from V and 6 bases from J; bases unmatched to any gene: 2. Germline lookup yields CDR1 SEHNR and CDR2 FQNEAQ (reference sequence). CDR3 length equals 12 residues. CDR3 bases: TGTGCCAGCAGCTGGGACAGTGATGGCTACACCTTC. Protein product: CASSWDSDGYTF. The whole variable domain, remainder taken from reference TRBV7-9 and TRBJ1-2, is DTGVSQNPRHKITKRGQNVTFRCDPISEHNRLYWYRQTLGQGPEFLTYFQNEAQLEKSRLLSDRFSAERPKGSFSTLEIQRTEQGDSAMYLCASSWDSDGYTFGSGTRLTVV.

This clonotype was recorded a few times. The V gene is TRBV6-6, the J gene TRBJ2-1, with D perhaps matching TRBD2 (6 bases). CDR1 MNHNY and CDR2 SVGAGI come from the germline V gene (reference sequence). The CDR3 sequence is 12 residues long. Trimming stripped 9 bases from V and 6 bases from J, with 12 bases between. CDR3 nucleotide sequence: TGTGCCAGTACCCCCGGGGGCAATGAGCAGTTCTTC. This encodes CASTPGGNEQFF.

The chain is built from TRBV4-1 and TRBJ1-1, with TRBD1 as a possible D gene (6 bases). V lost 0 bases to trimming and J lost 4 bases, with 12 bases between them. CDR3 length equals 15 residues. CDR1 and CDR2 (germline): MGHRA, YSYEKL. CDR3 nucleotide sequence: TGCGCCAGCAGCCAAGACAGGGGAGGCGGCACTGAAGCTTTCTTT. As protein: CASSQDRGGGTEAFF.

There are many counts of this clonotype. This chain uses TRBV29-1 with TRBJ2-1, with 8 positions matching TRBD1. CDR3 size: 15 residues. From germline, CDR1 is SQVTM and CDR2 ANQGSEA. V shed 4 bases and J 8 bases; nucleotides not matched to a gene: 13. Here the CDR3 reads CSVAGGAAGGYEQFF. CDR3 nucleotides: TGCAGCGTTGCAGGGGGCGCGGCAGGTGGTTATGAGCAGTTCTTC.

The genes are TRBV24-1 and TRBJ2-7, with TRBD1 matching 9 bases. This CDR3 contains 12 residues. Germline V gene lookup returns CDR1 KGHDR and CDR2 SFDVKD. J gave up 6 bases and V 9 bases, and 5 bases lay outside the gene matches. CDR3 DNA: TGTGCCACCCACACAGGGGGCCGCGAGCAGTACTTC. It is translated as CATHTGGREQYF.

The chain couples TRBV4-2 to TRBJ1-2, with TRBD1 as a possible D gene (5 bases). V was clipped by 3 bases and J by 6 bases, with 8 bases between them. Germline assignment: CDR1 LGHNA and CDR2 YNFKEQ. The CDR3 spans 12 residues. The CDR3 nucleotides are TGTGCCAGCAGCCAGAAGACAGATGGCTACACCTTC. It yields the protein CASSQKTDGYTF.

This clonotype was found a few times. CDR3 sequence: CASTGEGLAQETQYF. The CDR3 DNA reads as TGTGCCAGCACTGGAGAGGGACTAGCCCAAGAGACCCAGTACTTC. This rearrangement joins TRBV2 to TRBJ2-5; the match to TRBD2 covers 9 bases. V lost 7 bases to trimming and J lost 1 base; unmatched junction nucleotides: 7. Germline V gene lookup returns CDR1 SNHLY and CDR2 FYNNEI. This CDR3 comprises 15 residues.

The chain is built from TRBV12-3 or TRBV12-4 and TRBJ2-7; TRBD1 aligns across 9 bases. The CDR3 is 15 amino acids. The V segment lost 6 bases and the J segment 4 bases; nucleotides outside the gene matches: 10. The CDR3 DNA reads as TGTGCCAGCAGCCAGGGGGGGACAGGGCAGTACGAGCAGTACTTC. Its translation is CASSQGGTGQYEQYF.

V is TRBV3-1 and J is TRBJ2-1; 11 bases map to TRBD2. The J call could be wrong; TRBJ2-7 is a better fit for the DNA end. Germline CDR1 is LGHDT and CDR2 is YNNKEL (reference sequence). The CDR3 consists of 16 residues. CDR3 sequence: CASRGEGLAVYNEQYF. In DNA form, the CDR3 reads TGTGCCAGCAGGGGCGAGGGACTAGCGGTATACAATGAGCAGTACTTC.